This T cell receptor (beta chain) was sequenced in a study of blood T cell repertoires in COVID-19. Data came from immunoSEQ multiplex PCR; TCRdb stores just in-frame clones and leaves some out. Of some 12,000 clones detected, 92% appear once; the ten largest clones hold approximately 30%. The V and J ends lost 4 bases and 6 bases, in that order; junction bases with no gene match: 1. The CDR3 covers 13 residues. Germline CDR1 reads KGHSH; CDR2 reads LQKENI. This rearrangement joins TRBV18 to TRBJ1-4; TRBD1 matches at 8 bases. Material for sequencing was peripheral blood. The clonotype comes from a woman in her 70s with active COVID-19. CDR3 in amino acids: CASSQGQDEKLFF. For the CDR3, the DNA is TGTGCCAGCTCACAGGGACAGGATGAAAAACTGTTTTTT.